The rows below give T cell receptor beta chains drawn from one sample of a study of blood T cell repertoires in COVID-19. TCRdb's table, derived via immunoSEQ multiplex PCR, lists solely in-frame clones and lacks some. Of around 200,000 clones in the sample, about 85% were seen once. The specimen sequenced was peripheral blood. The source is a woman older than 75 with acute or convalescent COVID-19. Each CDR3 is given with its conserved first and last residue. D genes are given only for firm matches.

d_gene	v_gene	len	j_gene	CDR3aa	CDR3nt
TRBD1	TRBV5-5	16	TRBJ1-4	CASSYHHSGTGEKLFF	TGTGCCAGCAGCTACCATCATTCCGGGACAGGAGAAAAACTGTTTTTT
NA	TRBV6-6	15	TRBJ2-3	CASSYGGSPTDTQYF	TGTGCCAGCAGTTACGGGGGGTCCCCCACAGATACGCAGTATTTT
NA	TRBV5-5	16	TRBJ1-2	CASSLAPAITGYGYTF	TGTGCCAGCAGCTTGGCTCCCGCAATAACAGGGTATGGCTACACCTTC
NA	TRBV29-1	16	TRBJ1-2	CSVEDWGLVANYGYTF	TGCAGCGTTGAAGACTGGGGGCTGGTAGCTAACTATGGCTACACCTTC
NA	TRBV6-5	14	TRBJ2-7	CASSYRGSTYEQYF	TGTGCCAGCAGTTACAGGGGGTCCACCTACGAGCAGTACTTC
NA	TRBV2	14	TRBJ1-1	CASTRRVLNTEAFF	TGTGCCAGCACCCGCAGGGTGTTGAACACTGAAGCTTTCTTT
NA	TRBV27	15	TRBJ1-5	CASSLGGAGGQPQHF	TGTGCCAGCAGTTTAGGGGGCGCAGGAGGTCAGCCCCAGCATTTT
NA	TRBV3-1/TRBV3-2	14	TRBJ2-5	CASSQDYAGETQYF	TGTGCCAGCAGCCAAGACTACGCGGGGGAGACCCAGTACTTC
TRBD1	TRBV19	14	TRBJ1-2	CASSAQGGGYGYTF	TGTGCCAGTAGTGCCCAGGGGGGCGGCTATGGCTACACCTTC
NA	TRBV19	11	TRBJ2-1	CASAKVGEQFF	TGTGCCAGCGCGAAAGTGGGCGAGCAGTTCTTC
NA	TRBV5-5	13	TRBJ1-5	CASSLGGRQPQHF	TGTGCCAGCAGCTTGGGGGGGCGGCAGCCCCAGCATTTT
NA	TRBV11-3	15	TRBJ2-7	CASSLRTGDSYEQYF	TGTGCCAGCAGCTTAAGAACAGGTGACTCCTACGAGCAGTACTTC
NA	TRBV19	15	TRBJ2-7	CASSIVLGGPYEQYF	TGTGCCAGTAGTATAGTCCTAGGGGGACCCTACGAGCAGTACTTC